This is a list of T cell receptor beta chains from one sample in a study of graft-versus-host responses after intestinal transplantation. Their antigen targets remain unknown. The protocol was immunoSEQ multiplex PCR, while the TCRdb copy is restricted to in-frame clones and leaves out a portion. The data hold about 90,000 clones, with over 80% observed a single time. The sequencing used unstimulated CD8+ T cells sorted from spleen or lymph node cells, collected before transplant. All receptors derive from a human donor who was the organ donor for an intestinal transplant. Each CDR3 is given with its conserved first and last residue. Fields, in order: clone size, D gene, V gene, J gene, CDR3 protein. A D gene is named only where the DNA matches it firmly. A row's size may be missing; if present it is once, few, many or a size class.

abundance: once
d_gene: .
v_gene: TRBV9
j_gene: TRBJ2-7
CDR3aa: CASSVESGAYEQYF

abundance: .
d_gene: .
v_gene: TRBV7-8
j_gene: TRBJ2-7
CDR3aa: CASSFEAPTYEQYF

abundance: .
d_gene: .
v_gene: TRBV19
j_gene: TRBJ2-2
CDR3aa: CASTRWASVNTGELFF

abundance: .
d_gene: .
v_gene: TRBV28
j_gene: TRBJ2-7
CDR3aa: CASSLRGPSYEQYF

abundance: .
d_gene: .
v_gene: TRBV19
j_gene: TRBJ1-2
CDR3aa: CASRFAPELDGYTF

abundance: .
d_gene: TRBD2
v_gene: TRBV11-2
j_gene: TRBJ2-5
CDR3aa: CASSFRLSGGNIGETQYF

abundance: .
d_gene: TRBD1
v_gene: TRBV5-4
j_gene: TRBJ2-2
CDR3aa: CASSPTGKSGELFF

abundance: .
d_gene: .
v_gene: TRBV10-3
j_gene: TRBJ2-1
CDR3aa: CAIRKRREPASYNEQFF

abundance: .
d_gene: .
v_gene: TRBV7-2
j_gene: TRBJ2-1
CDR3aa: CASSLDSDNEQFF

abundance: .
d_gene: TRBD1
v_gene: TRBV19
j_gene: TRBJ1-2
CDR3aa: CASNEGAVRGYTF

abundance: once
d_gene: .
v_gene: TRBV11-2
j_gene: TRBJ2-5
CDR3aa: CASSLGSGGGPWETQYF

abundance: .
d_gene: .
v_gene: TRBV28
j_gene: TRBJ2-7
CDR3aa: CASSSRRNYPYEQYF

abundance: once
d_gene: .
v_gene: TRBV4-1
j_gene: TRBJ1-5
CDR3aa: CASSPHRVWQPQHF

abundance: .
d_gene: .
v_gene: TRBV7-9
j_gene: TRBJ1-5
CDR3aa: CASSFAGGNQPQHF

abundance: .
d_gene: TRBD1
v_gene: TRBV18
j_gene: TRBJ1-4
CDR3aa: CASSPPLGTGYEKLFF

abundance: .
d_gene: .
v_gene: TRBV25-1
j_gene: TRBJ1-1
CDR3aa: CASSEFSGDVMNTEAFF

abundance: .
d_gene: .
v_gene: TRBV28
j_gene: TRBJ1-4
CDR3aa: CASSLSSEKLFF

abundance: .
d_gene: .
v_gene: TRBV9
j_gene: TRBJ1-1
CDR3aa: CASSGPGDTEAFF

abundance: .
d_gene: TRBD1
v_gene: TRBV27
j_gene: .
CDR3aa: CASSFVQGAAEQYF

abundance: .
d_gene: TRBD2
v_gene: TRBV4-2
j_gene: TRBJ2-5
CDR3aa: CASSHSTSGGLQETQYF

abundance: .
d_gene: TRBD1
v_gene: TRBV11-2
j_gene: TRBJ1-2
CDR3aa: CASSSGTGINPYGYTF

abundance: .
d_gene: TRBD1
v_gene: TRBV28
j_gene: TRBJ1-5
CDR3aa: CASRVDRESQPQHF

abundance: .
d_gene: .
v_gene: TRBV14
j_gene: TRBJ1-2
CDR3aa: CASSPPGNYGYTF

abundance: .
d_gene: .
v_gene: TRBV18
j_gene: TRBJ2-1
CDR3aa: CASSPSGSAFNEQFF

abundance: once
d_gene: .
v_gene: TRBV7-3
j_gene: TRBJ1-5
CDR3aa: CASSLGPPGQSLNQPQHF

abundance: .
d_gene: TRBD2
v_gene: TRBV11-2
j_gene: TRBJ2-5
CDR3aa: CASSELLASGFSVGETQYF

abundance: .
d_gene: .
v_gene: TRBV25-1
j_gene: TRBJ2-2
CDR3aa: CASEVKAGELFF

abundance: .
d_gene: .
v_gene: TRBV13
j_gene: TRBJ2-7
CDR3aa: CASSLRASSYEQYF

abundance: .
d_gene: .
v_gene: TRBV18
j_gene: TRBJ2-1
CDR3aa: CASSPLDFNEQFF

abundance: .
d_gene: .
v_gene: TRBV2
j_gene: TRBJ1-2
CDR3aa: CASSEGQVYGYTF

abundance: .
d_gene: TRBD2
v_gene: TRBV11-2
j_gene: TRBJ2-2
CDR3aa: CASSFGTRFLGELFF

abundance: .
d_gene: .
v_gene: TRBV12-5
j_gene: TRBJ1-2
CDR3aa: CASGSALGPRGNYGYTF

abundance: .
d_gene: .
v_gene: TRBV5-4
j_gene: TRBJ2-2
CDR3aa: CASSPIPGVADGTGELFF

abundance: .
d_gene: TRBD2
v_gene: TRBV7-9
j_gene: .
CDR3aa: CASSRAAGETYEQYF

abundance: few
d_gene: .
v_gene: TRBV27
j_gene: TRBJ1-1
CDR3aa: CASSSRQGLDTEAFF

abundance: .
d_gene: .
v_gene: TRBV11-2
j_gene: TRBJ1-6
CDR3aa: CASSLVGQGNSPLHF

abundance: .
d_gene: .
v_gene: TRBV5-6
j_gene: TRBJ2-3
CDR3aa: CASSRGGGSTDTQYF

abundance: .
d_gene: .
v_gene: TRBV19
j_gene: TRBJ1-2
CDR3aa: CASKTGPYGYTF

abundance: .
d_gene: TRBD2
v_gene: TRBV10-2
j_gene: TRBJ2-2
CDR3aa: CASSLPAGEVGTGELFF

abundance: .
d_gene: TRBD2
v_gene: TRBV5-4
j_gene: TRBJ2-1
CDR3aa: CASSPGLAGVYNEQFF